Below, 26 T cell receptor beta chains from the same sample are listed, as sequenced in a study of T cell repertoires in cytomegalovirus infection. These receptors are not linked to any known antigen. TCRdb recomputed calls from the reads with MiXCR, one row per CDR3 protein. The sample has roughly 990,000 distinct CDR3 sequences; 31% are singletons. The sequencing here drew on cultured CD8+ T cells from PBMCs, taken from culture after CMV antigen stimulation. These receptors originate from a human donor in good health (CMV status not recorded). Some clones in this sample may be carry-over from other donors' samples.

The CDR3 region is CATSRLAGEVGTGELFF. The CDR3, as DNA: TGTGCCACCAGTCGGCTAGCGGGGGAAGTAGGGACCGGGGAGCTGTTTTTT. The chain joins TRBV24-1 to TRBJ2-2; 10 nucleotides match TRBD2. In germline, CDR1 is KGHDR, CDR2 SFDVKD. The junction had 11 bases not matched to a gene; V was cut back by 6 bases and J by 5 bases. This CDR3 region has 17 residues.

This clonotype came up many times. The chain combines TRBV28 with TRBJ1-6; possibly TRBD1 for D (5 bases). Trimming left V 8 bases short and J 4 bases short, with 12 bases between. CDR3 length equals 14 residues. Germline CDR1 MDHEN, CDR2 SYDVKM. The CDR3 region has the DNA TGTGCCAGCGACCGGGACGGGTATAATTCACCCCTCCACTTT. Protein product: CASDRDGYNSPLHF.

The rearrangement links TRBV6-1 to TRBJ1-1; no reliable D call. The CDR3 totals 15 residues. CDR1 is MNHNS, CDR2 SASEGT, per germline. V lost 5 bases and J lost 1, with 14 bases in between. The DNA of the CDR3 is TGTGCCAGCAGTTTTGATCCGCGCGGGAACACTGAAGCTTTCTTT. It is translated as CASSFDPRGNTEAFF.

The chain recombines TRBV6-6 with TRBJ2-7, with 8 bases identical to TRBD1. V trimming: 4 bases; J trimming: 5 bases; junction bases outside the gene matches: 7. This CDR3 has 14 amino acids. In germline, CDR1 is MNHNY, CDR2 SVGAGI (reference sequence). CDR3 in amino acids: CASSSSATGDEQYF. In nucleotides, the CDR3 is TGTGCCAGCAGTTCGTCCGCGACAGGGGACGAGCAGTACTTC.

V gene TRBV7-9 combines with J gene TRBJ1-4; D is uncertain. Germline-derived CDR1 and CDR2 are SEHNR and FQNEAQ (reference sequence). V gave up 1 base and J gave up 7 bases, with 7 bases separating them. The CDR3 is made up of 13 amino acids. For the CDR3, the DNA is TGTGCCAGCAGCTTAGGGCCCGGTGAAAAACTGTTTTTT. Protein product: CASSLGPGEKLFF.

The chain links TRBV5-4 to TRBJ2-1; D not certain. CDR3 size: 16 residues. Germline loops: CDR1 SGHNT, CDR2 YYREEE (reference sequence). V was clipped by 4 bases and J by 9 bases, with 23 bases between them. The CDR3 region has the DNA TGTGCCAGCAGCACCGGAATTGTCCCTCCATCTGGTGAGCAGTTCTTC. As protein: CASSTGIVPPSGEQFF.

This clonotype was detected only a few times. One end of the junction is discordant with germline, which a read error may explain. The CDR3 region has the DNA TGTGCCAGCAGTCACTCCCTGCTACTAGCGGGGGGGCCGAATGAGCAGTTCTTC. Protein: CASSHSLLLAGGPNEQFF. The chain combines TRBV6-6 with TRBJ2-1; 13 positions agree with TRBD2. CDR3 length: 18 residues. From germline, CDR1 is MNHNY and CDR2 SVGAGI (reference sequence).

This clonotype was recorded once. The chain joins TRBV6-5 to TRBJ2-7; D ambiguous. V shed 2 bases and J shed 3 bases, with 14 bases lying between them. The CDR3 totals 15 residues. Per germline, CDR1 MNHEY and CDR2 SVGAGI. The CDR3 DNA reads as TGTGCCAGCAGTTACGGACCCAAGCTTTACTACGAGCAGTACTTC. Translating it yields CASSYGPKLYYEQYF.

The chain links TRBV7-6 to TRBJ1-3; D gene ambiguous. The CDR3 runs to 16 residues. The germline V and J ends were trimmed by 5 bases and 2 bases, with 16 bases remaining between them. Germline V gene data show CDR1 as SGHVS and CDR2 as FNYEAQ. CDR3 sequence: CASSPESPDPGNTIYF. The CDR3 DNA sequence: TGTGCCAGCAGCCCGGAGTCGCCGGACCCTGGAAACACCATATATTTT.

This clonotype was seen a handful of times. The chain couples TRBV29-1 to TRBJ2-3; D is possibly TRBD1 (5 bases). The CDR3 has 13 residues. The V gene lost 7 bases and the J gene lost 2 bases, with 13 bases spanning the gap. Looked up from germline, CDR1 is SQVTM and CDR2 is ANQGSEA. CDR3 region: CSEQSDNTDTQYF. DNA for the CDR3: TGCAGCGAACAATCGGACAACACAGATACGCAGTATTTT.

The chain uses TRBV6-1 and TRBJ2-3; D ambiguous. CDR3 length: 16 amino acids. The V and J ends lost 2 bases and 4 bases respectively, with 16 bases between them. Per the germline V gene, CDR1 is MNHNS and CDR2 is SASEGT. The CDR3 DNA reads as TGTGCCAGCAGTGAAAATCCCTCTTGGTCCGCAGATACGCAGTATTTT. Translation gives CASSENPSWSADTQYF.

There are a few counts of this clonotype. One junction end does not reproduce the germline sequence, and a read error may be involved. J is TRBJ2-7 and V is TRBV7-7; TRBD1 might be the D (6 bases). Germline V CDR1 and CDR2: SSHAT, FNYEAQ (reference sequence). This CDR3 region has 14 residues. Written as DNA, the CDR3 is TGTGCTAGCAGCTTAAATAAGGGACACTACGAGCAGTACTTC. Residues: CASSLNKGHYEQYF.

This sequence joins TRBV6-2 or TRBV6-3 and TRBJ1-1, with D perhaps matching TRBD1 (6 bases). Germline CDR1 is MNHEY and CDR2 is SVGEGT. Trimming took 2 bases from V and 4 from J, leaving 11 bases between them. This CDR3 spans 14 amino acids. The CDR3: CASSYVGASTEAFF. As DNA, the CDR3 is TGTGCCAGCAGTTACGTGGGGGCCAGCACTGAAGCTTTCTTT.

This clonotype has a handful of counts. V usage is TRBV7-9 and J usage is TRBJ1-1; 8 nucleotides align to TRBD1. V gave up 8 bases and J gave up 0 bases; unmatched junction bases: 2. The germline V gene has CDR1 SEHNR and CDR2 FQNEAQ (reference sequence). This CDR3 has 13 residues. The CDR3 is CASCRGLNTEAFF. CDR3 nucleotides: TGTGCCAGCTGCAGGGGGCTGAACACTGAAGCTTTCTTT.

This clonotype was observed a handful of times. The chain recombines TRBV6-6 with TRBJ2-1; TRBD1 agrees at 12 bases. The trim removed 7 bases at V and 4 bases at J, leaving 8 bases unmatched. This CDR3 spans 16 amino acids. From germline, CDR1 is MNHNY and CDR2 SVGAGI (reference sequence). This CDR3 is CASNLGDRGPYNEQFF. CDR3 bases: TGTGCCAGCAATTTGGGGGACAGGGGGCCTTACAATGAGCAGTTCTTC.

The chain combines TRBV4-1 with TRBJ2-7; either TRBD1 or TRBD2 may supply D (5 bases each). The CDR3 runs 15 residues. CDR1 MGHRA and CDR2 YSYEKL come from the germline V gene. V lost 1 base and J 3 bases, leaving 13 bases between the germline ends. CDR3 amino acids: CASSQGPGTLYEQYF. DNA for the CDR3: TGCGCCAGCAGCCAAGGGCCAGGGACCCTCTACGAGCAGTACTTC.

The V call is TRBV6-5, the J call TRBJ1-1, with D uncertain. The CDR3 totals 14 residues. The V end was cut by 5 bases, the J end by 5 bases, with 15 bases between. The germline V gene encodes CDR1 MNHEY and CDR2 SVGAGI. CDR3 in amino acids: CASSPSGLGTEAFF. In nucleotides, the CDR3 is TGTGCCAGCAGTCCCAGCGGTCTGGGGACTGAAGCTTTCTTT.

In its sample, this clonotype was seen many times. This sequence joins TRBV28 and TRBJ1-1; 10 nucleotides match TRBD1. The V gene end was trimmed by 6 bases and the J gene end by 5 bases; junction bases not matched to a gene: 9. The CDR3 spans 15 residues. Germline loops: CDR1 MDHEN, CDR2 SYDVKM. CDR3 DNA sequence: TGTGCCAGCAGGACAGGGGGCAACCGGGGGACTGAAGCTTTCTTT. It yields the protein CASRTGGNRGTEAFF. The full variable domain, completed using reference TRBV28 and TRBJ1-1, is DVKVTQSSRYLVKRTGEKVFLECVQDMDHENMFWYRQDPGLGLRLIYFSYDVKMKEKGDIPEGYSVSREKKERFSLILESASTNQTSMYLCASRTGGNRGTEAFFGQGTRLTVV.

V and J are TRBV6-2 or TRBV6-3 and TRBJ2-1; 10 bases are a match to TRBD2. Germline values: CDR1 MNHEY, CDR2 SVGEGT. This CDR3 is 16 amino acids long. V shed 5 bases, J shed 0 bases, and the junction held 4 bases outside the gene matches. CDR3 sequence: CASSKTSGPSYNEQFF. The CDR3 DNA follows: TGTGCCAGCAGTAAGACTAGCGGGCCCTCCTACAATGAGCAGTTCTTC.

The genes are TRBV6-1 and TRBJ2-7; TRBD1 matches at 7 bases. The trim removed 7 bases at V and 1 base at J, leaving 7 bases unmatched. This CDR3 has 14 residues. Germline V lookup: CDR1 MNHNS, CDR2 SASEGT. CDR3 coding DNA: TGTGCCAGCACCGACAGGGAACGGTCCTACGAGCAGTACTTC. Its translation: CASTDRERSYEQYF.

The chain joins TRBV11-2 to TRBJ1-5; TRBD1 aligns across 7 bases. After removal of 5 bases from V and 4 bases from J, the junction contained 5 bases not matched to a gene. The length of the CDR3 is 14 residues. From germline, CDR1 is SGHAT and CDR2 FQNNGV. The CDR3 DNA is TGTGCCAGCAGCCGGGGGACAGAGAATCAGCCCCAGCATTTT. As protein: CASSRGTENQPQHF. The whole variable domain, filled in from reference TRBV11-2 and TRBJ1-5, reads EAGVAQSPRYKIIEKRQSVAFWCNPISGHATLYWYQQILGQGPKLLIQFQNNGVVDDSQLPKDRFSAERLKGVDSTLKIQPAKLEDSAVYLCASSRGTENQPQHFGDGTRLSIL.

In its sample, this clonotype was seen many times. V usage is TRBV6-5 and J usage is TRBJ1-6, with unresolved D. Germline lookup yields CDR1 MNHEY and CDR2 SVGAGI. V was cut by 0 bases and J by 7 bases, with 10 bases left in between. The CDR3 has 15 amino acids. In DNA form, the CDR3 reads TGTGCCAGCAGTTACTCTTCGGGCCTCAATTCACCCCTCCACTTT. Its translation: CASSYSSGLNSPLHF.

This clonotype was counted once. The gene calls are TRBV6-2 or TRBV6-3 and TRBJ1-2, with 8 bases matching TRBD1. Trimming at V came to 7 bases and at J to 10 bases, leaving 14 bases not matched to a gene. The germline V gene has CDR1 MNHEY and CDR2 SVGEGT. The CDR3 consists of 14 residues. DNA of the CDR3: TGTGCCAGCACCCCGGGACAGGTGCCGTCAGTCTACACCTTC. Translating gives CASTPGQVPSVYTF.

This clonotype was detected a few times. This sequence joins TRBV7-9 and TRBJ1-1; tentatively, D is TRBD1 (5 bases). Trimming took 5 bases from V and 0 from J, leaving 16 bases between them. CDR1 and CDR2 (germline): SEHNR, FQNEAQ (reference sequence). The CDR3 has 16 residues. The chain's CDR3 is CASSPGIAGLNTEAFF. The DNA of the CDR3 is TGTGCCAGCAGCCCAGGGATAGCAGGGTTGAACACTGAAGCTTTCTTT. Full variable domain (rest looked up from reference TRBV7-9 and TRBJ1-1): DTGVSQNPRHKITKRGQNVTFRCDPISEHNRLYWYRQTLGQGPEFLTYFQNEAQLEKSRLLSDRFSAERPKGSFSTLEIQRTEQGDSAMYLCASSPGIAGLNTEAFFGQGTRLTVV.

This chain connects TRBV28 to TRBJ1-2; tentative D call: TRBD1 (6 bases). This CDR3 is 14 amino acids long. Trimming took 3 bases from V and 0 from J, leaving 8 bases between them. CDR1 and CDR2 (germline): MDHEN, SYDVKM. DNA of the CDR3: TGTGCCAGCAGTTTCTGGGGGCCTAACTATGGCTACACCTTC. As protein: CASSFWGPNYGYTF.

This clonotype has at least ten counts. The chain combines TRBV7-6 with TRBJ2-7; 7 positions agree with TRBD1. The germline V gene encodes CDR1 SGHVS and CDR2 FNYEAQ. V dropped 3 bases and J dropped 3; count of bases not matched to a gene: 2. The CDR3 is made up of 13 amino acids. The CDR3 DNA reads TGTGCCAGCAGCTTCGGGACAGACTACGAGCAGTACTTC. Translated, it gives CASSFGTDYEQYF.